This T cell receptor beta chain was sequenced during a study of shared clonotypes between healthy human individuals. Germline V CDR1 and CDR2: SGHTA, FQGNSA. V lost 5 bases, J lost 4 bases, and 12 bases stayed unmatched. This CDR3 has 19 residues. General study results and limits: Naive subsets generally exceeded memory subsets in estimated richness. The study found lower generation probabilities in non-shared clonotypes than in those shared by all four donors.

As to this clone: Its antigen is not identified.

Libraries were prepared by immunoSEQ multiplex PCR; TCRdb keeps only in-frame clonotypes and omits some of them. The sample yields about 340,000 clones, over 70% seen once. This chain links TRBV7-2 with TRBJ2-1; TRBD2 matches at 15 bases. The clonotype comes from a man aged 30-40 years in good health. Sequenced: memory CD4+ T cells sorted from blood. Subset in this sample: CD45RA-negative fraction. CDR3 nucleotide sequence: TGTGCCAGCAGCGTACGGACTAGCGGGAGGGCCCTTAATTACAATGAGCAGTTCTTC. It codes for CASSVRTSGRALNYNEQFF. The full variable domain, rest sourced from reference TRBV7-2 and TRBJ2-1, is GAGVSQSPSNKVTEKGKDVELRCDPISGHTALYWYRQSLGQGLEFLIYFQGNSAPDKSGLPSDRFSAERTGGSVSTLTIQRTQQEDSAVYLCASSVRTSGRALNYNEQFFGPGTRLTVL.